Each of the 21 T cell receptor beta chains below was sequenced from the same sample in a study of tissue T cells after allogeneic stem cell transplantation. Assay used: immunoSEQ multiplex PCR; TCRdb lists only in-frame clones, some missing. Counted here are about 3,700 clones, 50% occurring once; the ten biggest clones make up roughly a tenth. The sample's time point: mouse harvest day 7 after allogeneic transplant. Each mouse received 10^7 T-cell-depleted marrow cells plus 10^6 splenic CD5+ T cells by tail vein. Specimen: lymph node tissue. These receptors were taken from a female BALB/c mouse given C57BL/6 T cells with graft-versus-host disease after an allogeneic hematopoietic cell transplant.

This clone is medium-sized within its sample. Germline and genes: mouse. The CDR3 is cut off 1 residue early in the read; its end comes from the germline J gene. V gene TRBV26 combines with J gene TRBJ2-7; the match to TRBD2 covers 9 bases. Germline CDR1 and CDR2: KGHPV and FQNQEV (reference sequence). This CDR3 comprises 14 residues. The junction had 4 bases not matched to a gene; V was cut back by 1 base and J by 6 bases. The CDR3 reads CASSLYGGASEQYF. The covered CDR3 bases are TGTGCCAGCAGTCTGTATGGGGGGGCGAGTGAACAGTAC.

This clone appeared a few times. Gene and germline names: mouse. The CDR3 extends 1 residue past the end of the read, so its final part is completed from the germline J gene. V is TRBV26 and J is TRBJ2-1; D is unresolved. The germline V gene has CDR1 KGHPV and CDR2 FQNQEV (reference sequence). V shed 4 bases and J shed 0 bases, with 7 bases lying between them. CDR3 size: 14 residues. Incomplete CDR3 DNA: TGTGCCAGCAGTCCGACATCTAACTATGCTGAGCAGTTC. It encodes CASSPTSNYAEQF. The whole CDR3 is CASSPTSNYAEQFF. Together with reference TRBV26 and TRBJ2-1, the CDR3 gives the full variable domain: NSKVIQTPRYLVKGQGQKAKMRCIPEKGHPVVFWYQQNKNNEFKFLINFQNQEVLQQIDMTEKRFSAECPSNSPCSLEIQSSEAGDSALYLCASSPTSNYAEQFFGPGTRLTVL.

Worth noting for this clone: The junction and the germline gene differ at one end; a read error may be behind it. Mouse gene names and germline throughout. The read comes to an end 1 residue before the CDR3 does, leaving the germline J gene to fill in the end. The rearrangement uses TRBV20 and TRBJ1-4, with D hard to call. The CDR3 is 13 residues long. Germline CDR1 GFQATS, CDR2 STVNSAI. Partial CDR3 DNA: TGTGGTGCTAGACAGATCTCCAACGAAACATTATTT. It is translated as CGARQISNETLF. The whole CDR3 reads CGARQISNETLFF.

About this clone itself: Gene names follow the mouse nomenclature. The CDR3 goes on 1 residue after the read ends, and that part is filled in from the germline J gene. This chain joins TRBV3 and TRBJ1-1, with D perhaps matching TRBD1 (6 bases). Germline CDR1 is SNHLY and CDR2 is FYNGKV (reference sequence). V was shortened by 5 bases and J by 4 bases, with 11 bases between the two germline ends. The CDR3 length is 13 residues. The CDR3 reads CASSPRGGTEVFF. Incomplete CDR3 DNA: TGTGCCAGCAGCCCCAGGGGAGGCACAGAAGTCTTC.

Of note for this clone: The gene names given are mouse names. The read ends 1 residue early relative to the CDR3; the germline J gene fills the gap. The V gene is TRBV26, the J gene TRBJ1-1, with no clear D. Trimming cost V 4 bases and J 2 bases, with 8 bases left between them. Germline V gene data show CDR1 as KGHPV and CDR2 as FQNQEV (reference sequence). The CDR3 covers 13 residues. The CDR3 here is CASSQGVNTEVFF. CDR3 DNA, as far as it was read: TGTGCCAGCAGTCAGGGAGTTAACACAGAAGTCTTC.

Points on this clone: Gene names refer to mouse genes. The read halts 1 residue ahead of the CDR3 end, with the missing end drawn from the germline J gene. This rearrangement joins TRBV31 to TRBJ2-7; 8 positions agree with TRBD2. CDR3 length equals 14 residues. The J segment lost 0 bases and the V segment lost 1 base, leaving 2 bases of the junction unmatched. In germline, CDR1 is GKSSPN, CDR2 SITVG. The DNA read from the CDR3 is TGTGCCTGGAGTCCTGGGACTGGCTCCTATGAACAGTAC. Encoded protein: CAWSPGTGSYEQY. The whole CDR3 protein is CAWSPGTGSYEQYF.

With respect to this clone: Gene names refer to mouse genes. CDR3 DNA, as far as it was read: TGTGCCAGCAGTATGGGGGGGTGGGACACAGAAGTCTTC. It codes for CASSMGGWDTEVF. In full, the CDR3 reads CASSMGGWDTEVFF. The rearrangement links TRBV19 to TRBJ1-1; a weak D match, TRBD1 (5 bases). Read coverage stops 1 residue before the CDR3 terminus; the germline J gene supplies the remainder. Deletions cut 2 bases from V and 3 bases from J, with 11 bases between. This CDR3 has 14 amino acids. CDR1 is FNHDT, CDR2 SITEND, per germline (reference sequence).

This clone has only a few counts. Germline and genes: mouse. Read coverage stops 1 residue before the CDR3 terminus; the germline J gene supplies the remainder. The chain uses TRBV12-1 and TRBJ2-1, with a possible D match to TRBD1 (6 bases). This CDR3 is 15 amino acids long. Germline CDR1 is SGHSN and CDR2 is HYEKVE. The germline V and J ends were trimmed by 2 bases and 0 bases, with 10 bases remaining between them. The CDR3 reads CASSPGTNNYAEQFF. The sequenced part of the CDR3 DNA is TGTGCCAGCTCTCCCGGGACAAATAACTATGCTGAGCAGTTC.

On this clone: Each gene name is a mouse one. The read ends 1 residue early relative to the CDR3; the germline J gene fills the gap. The chain couples TRBV31 to TRBJ2-2; the match to TRBD2 covers 14 bases. Germline V lookup: CDR1 GKSSPN, CDR2 SITVG. This CDR3 region has 16 residues. With V trimmed by 5 bases and J by 4 bases, 6 bases remained unmatched. The CDR3 spells CAWGDWGGAVTGQLYF. The DNA read from the CDR3 is TGTGCCTGGGGGGACTGGGGGGGCGCCGTCACCGGGCAGCTCTAC.

Relative to its sample, this clone is medium-sized. Gene names refer to mouse genes. The missing CDR3 end, 1 residue past where the read stops, is filled in from the germline J gene. The rearrangement uses TRBV1 and TRBJ2-7; tentative D call: TRBD2 (5 bases). This CDR3 comprises 15 residues. Trimming shortened V by 0 bases and J by 0 bases, and 9 bases separated the two germline ends. The V gene's germline CDR1 is NSQYPW and CDR2 LRSPGD (reference sequence). The sequenced part of the CDR3 DNA is TGCACCTGCAGTGCAGATCCTGGGAGCTCCTATGAACAGTAC. Residues: CTCSADPGSSYEQY. The whole CDR3 protein reads CTCSADPGSSYEQYF.

Relative to its sample, this clone is large (0.1 to 1%). Mouse gene names and germline throughout. The CDR3 end is not reached by the read, which stops 1 residue before it; the germline J gene fills it in. The chain combines TRBV13-3 with TRBJ2-7; 7 bases align to TRBD1. V lost 4 bases, J lost 0 bases, and 1 base stayed unmatched. This CDR3 comprises 13 residues. Germline CDR1 is NNHDY and CDR2 is SYVADS. The sequenced CDR3 bases are TGTGCCAGCAGTAGGGACAGCTCCTATGAACAGTAC. Protein sequence: CASSRDSSYEQY. The whole CDR3 protein is CASSRDSSYEQYF.

This clone appeared once. Genes and germline are mouse. Read sequence stops 1 residue before the CDR3 end, and the germline J gene provides the missing end. The chain joins TRBV26 to TRBJ1-2, with TRBD1 as a possible D gene (5 bases). Germline lookup yields CDR1 KGHPV and CDR2 FQNQEV (reference sequence). The CDR3 covers 14 residues. With 2 bases removed from V and 2 bases from J, the gap between germline ends came to 9 bases. CDR3 region: CASSLPGLNSDYTF. The covered CDR3 bases are TGTGCCAGCAGTCTGCCAGGGTTGAACTCCGACTACACC.

For this clone: Here the gene names and germline are mouse. The read ends 1 residue shy of where the CDR3 ends; the end is completed using the germline J gene. V is TRBV5 and J is TRBJ2-1; 9 positions agree with TRBD1. The CDR3 is 15 residues long. Per the germline V gene, CDR1 is LGHNA and CDR2 is YNLKQL (reference sequence). V shed 1 base and J 3 bases; nucleotides not matched to a gene: 1. The CDR3 spells CASSQGTGVYAEQFF. Incomplete CDR3 DNA: TGTGCCAGCAGCCAAGGGACAGGGGTCTATGCTGAGCAGTTC.

A word on this clone: Any gene name here is a mouse gene name. Read data end 1 residue before the CDR3 end; the end is taken from the germline J gene. V gene TRBV1 combines with J gene TRBJ1-1; TRBD1 aligns across 8 bases. The V gene end was trimmed by 5 bases and the J gene end by 0 bases; junction bases not matched to a gene: 2. CDR1 NSQYPW and CDR2 LRSPGD come from the germline V gene (reference sequence). The CDR3 spans 14 residues. CDR3 sequence: CTCSRGQANTEVFF. CDR3 DNA, as far as it was read: TGCACCTGCAGTAGGGGACAGGCAAACACAGAAGTCTTC. The whole variable domain, remainder taken from reference TRBV1 and TRBJ1-1, is VTLLEQNPRWRLVPRGQAVNLRCILKNSQYPWMSWYQQDLQKQLQWLFTLRSPGDKEVKSLPGADYLATRVTDTELRLQVANMSQGRTLYCTCSRGQANTEVFFGKGTRLTVV.

This clone was recorded a few times. All gene names here are mouse names. The read is 1 residue too short to cover the CDR3 end, so that end is filled in from the germline J gene. This chain links TRBV23 with TRBJ2-7; the D segment call TRBD2 is taken from the table without a DNA check. Germline V gives CDR1 KGHTA, CDR2 FQNQQP. The CDR3 sequence is 14 residues long. The sequenced CDR3 bases are TGCTCCAGCGGAATGGGGGGTAGCTCCTATGAACAGTAC. Protein: CSSGMGGSSYEQY. The complete CDR3 sequence is CSSGMGGSSYEQYF.

On this clone: The genes are named according to mouse. The CDR3 end is not reached by the read, which stops 1 residue before it; the germline J gene fills it in. This chain links TRBV3 with TRBJ1-1, with a weak D call TRBD1 (5 bases). Germline V gives CDR1 SNHLY, CDR2 FYNGKV (reference sequence). V was clipped by 3 bases and J by 0 bases, with 5 bases between them. The length of the CDR3 is 13 residues. The CDR3 sequence: CASSLTANTEVFF. The sequenced CDR3 bases are TGTGCCAGCAGCTTGACAGCAAACACAGAAGTCTTC.

For this clone: The genes are named according to mouse. Read sequence stops 1 residue before the CDR3 end, and the germline J gene provides the missing end. V gene TRBV24 combines with J gene TRBJ2-7; tentatively, D is TRBD1 or TRBD2 (5 bases each). With 4 bases removed from V and 6 bases from J, the gap between germline ends came to 13 bases. Germline V gene sequence: CDR1 KGHTA, CDR2 FRNEEI. This CDR3 contains 13 residues. CDR3 in amino acids: CASSPGGGGEQYF. The sequenced part of the CDR3 DNA is TGTGCCAGCAGTCCAGGCGGGGGTGGTGAACAGTAC.

This clone was observed a few times. Genes here carry mouse names. The read ends 1 residue shy of where the CDR3 ends; the end is completed using the germline J gene. J is TRBJ1-2 and V is TRBV26, with TRBD1 matching 10 bases. The CDR3 totals 15 residues. Germline CDR1 is KGHPV and CDR2 is FQNQEV (reference sequence). V was pared by 2 bases and J by 2 bases, with 2 bases of the junction left unmatched. Incomplete CDR3 DNA: TGTGCCAGCAGTCTGCCGGGACAGGGGAACTCCGACTACACC. Its translation: CASSLPGQGNSDYT. The complete CDR3 reads CASSLPGQGNSDYTF.

This clone appeared a few times. Gene and germline names: mouse. The CDR3 spells CASSPLGTGDSDYTF. CDR3 bases read: TGTGCTAGCAGTCCCCTGGGGACAGGGGACTCCGACTACACC. This chain links TRBV29 with TRBJ1-2; 10 nucleotides align to TRBD1. The CDR3 end lies 1 residue beyond the end of the read and is filled in from the germline J gene. Trimming cost V 5 bases and J 3 bases; bases outside gene matches: 6. The CDR3 loop spans 15 amino acids. The germline gives CDR1 MSHET, CDR2 SYDVDS.

Comments on this clone: Gene names are the mouse ones. Sequencing ends 1 residue short of the CDR3 end; the germline J gene provides the rest. The genes are TRBV12-2 and TRBJ1-4; 10 bases agree with TRBD1. Germline values: CDR1 SGHLS, CDR2 HYDKME. This CDR3 is built from 15 residues. V shed 2 bases, J shed 2 bases, and the junction held 1 base outside the gene matches. Here the CDR3 reads CASSPGQGSNERLFF. The DNA read from the CDR3 is TGTGCCAGCTCTCCGGGACAGGGGTCCAACGAAAGATTATTT.

This clone came up a few times. Mouse gene names apply. Read data end 1 residue before the CDR3 end; the end is taken from the germline J gene. This chain uses TRBV24 with TRBJ1-3; D is unresolved. The germline V and J ends were trimmed by 0 bases and 1 base, with 7 bases remaining between them. CDR3 length: 15 amino acids. CDR1 and CDR2 from the germline V gene are KGHTA and FRNEEI. The CDR3 region is CASSLYLRSGNTLYF. The part of the CDR3 DNA that was read is TGTGCCAGCAGTCTGTATCTCAGATCTGGAAATACGCTCTAT.